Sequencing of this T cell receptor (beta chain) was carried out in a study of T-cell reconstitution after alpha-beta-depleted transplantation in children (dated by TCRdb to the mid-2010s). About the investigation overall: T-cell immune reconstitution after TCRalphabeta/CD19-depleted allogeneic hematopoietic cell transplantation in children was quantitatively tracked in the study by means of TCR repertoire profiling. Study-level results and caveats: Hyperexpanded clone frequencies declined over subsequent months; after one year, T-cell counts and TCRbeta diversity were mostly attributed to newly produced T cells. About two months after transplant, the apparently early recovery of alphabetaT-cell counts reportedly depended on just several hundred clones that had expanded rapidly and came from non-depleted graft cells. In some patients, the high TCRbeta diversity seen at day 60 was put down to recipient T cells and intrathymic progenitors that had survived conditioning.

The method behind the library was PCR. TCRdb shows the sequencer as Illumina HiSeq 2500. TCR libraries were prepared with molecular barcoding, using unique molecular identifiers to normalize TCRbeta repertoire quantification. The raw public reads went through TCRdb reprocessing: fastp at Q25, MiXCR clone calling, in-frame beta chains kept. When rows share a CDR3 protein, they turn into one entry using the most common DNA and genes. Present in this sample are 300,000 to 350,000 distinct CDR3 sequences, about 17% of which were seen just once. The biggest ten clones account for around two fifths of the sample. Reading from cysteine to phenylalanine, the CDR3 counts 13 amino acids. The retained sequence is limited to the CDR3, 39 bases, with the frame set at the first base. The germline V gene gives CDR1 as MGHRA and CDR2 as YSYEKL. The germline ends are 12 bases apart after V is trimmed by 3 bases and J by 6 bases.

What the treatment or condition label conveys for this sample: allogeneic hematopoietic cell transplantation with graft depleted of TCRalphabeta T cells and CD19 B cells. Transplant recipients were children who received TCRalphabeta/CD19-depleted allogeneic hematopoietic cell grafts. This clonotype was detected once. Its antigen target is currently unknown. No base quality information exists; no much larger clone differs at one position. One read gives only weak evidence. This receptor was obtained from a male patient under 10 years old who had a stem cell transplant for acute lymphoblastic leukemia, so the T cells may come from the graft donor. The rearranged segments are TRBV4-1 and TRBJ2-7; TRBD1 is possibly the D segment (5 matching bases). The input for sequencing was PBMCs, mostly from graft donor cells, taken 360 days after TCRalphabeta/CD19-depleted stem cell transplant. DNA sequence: TGCGCCAGCAGCCAGGTTCAGGGCGCCGAGCAGTACTTC. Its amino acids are CASSQVQGAEQYF.